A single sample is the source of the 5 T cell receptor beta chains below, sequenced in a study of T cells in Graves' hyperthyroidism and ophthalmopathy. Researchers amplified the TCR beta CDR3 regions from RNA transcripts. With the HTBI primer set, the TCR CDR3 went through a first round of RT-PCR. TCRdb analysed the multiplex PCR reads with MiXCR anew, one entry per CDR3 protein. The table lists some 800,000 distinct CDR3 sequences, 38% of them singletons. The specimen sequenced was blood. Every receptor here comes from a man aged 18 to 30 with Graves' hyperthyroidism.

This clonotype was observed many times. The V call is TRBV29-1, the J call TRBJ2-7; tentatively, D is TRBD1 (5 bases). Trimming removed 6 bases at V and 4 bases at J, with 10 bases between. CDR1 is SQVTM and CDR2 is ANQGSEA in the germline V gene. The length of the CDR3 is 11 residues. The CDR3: CSVIQGYEQYF. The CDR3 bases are TGCAGCGTGATTCAGGGTTACGAGCAGTACTTC.

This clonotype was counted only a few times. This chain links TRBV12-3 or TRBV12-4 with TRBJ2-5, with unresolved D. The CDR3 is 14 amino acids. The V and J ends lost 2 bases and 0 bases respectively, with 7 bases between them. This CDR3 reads CASSLNDYQETQYF. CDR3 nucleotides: TGTGCCAGCAGTTTAAATGACTACCAAGAGACCCAGTACTTC.

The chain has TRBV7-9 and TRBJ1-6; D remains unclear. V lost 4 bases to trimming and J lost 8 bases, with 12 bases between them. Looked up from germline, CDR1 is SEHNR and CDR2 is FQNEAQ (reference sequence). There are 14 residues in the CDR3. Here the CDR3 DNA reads TGTGCCAGCAGCTCCCAGACTGAATATTCACCCCTCCACTTT. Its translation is CASSSQTEYSPLHF.

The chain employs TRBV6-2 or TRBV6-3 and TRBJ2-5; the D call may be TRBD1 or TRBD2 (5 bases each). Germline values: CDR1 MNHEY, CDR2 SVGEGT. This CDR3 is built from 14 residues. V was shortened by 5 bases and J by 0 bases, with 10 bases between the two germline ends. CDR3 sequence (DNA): TGTGCCAGCAGTAGGGACGGCCACCAAGAGACCCAGTACTTC. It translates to CASSRDGHQETQYF.

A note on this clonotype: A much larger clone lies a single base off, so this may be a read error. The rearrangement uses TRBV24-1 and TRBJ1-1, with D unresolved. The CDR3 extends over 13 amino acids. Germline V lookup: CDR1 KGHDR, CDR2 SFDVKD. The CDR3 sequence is CVRVPSRNTEAFF. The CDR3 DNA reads TGTGTAAGGGTTCCCAGTAGGAACACTGAAGCTTTCTTT.